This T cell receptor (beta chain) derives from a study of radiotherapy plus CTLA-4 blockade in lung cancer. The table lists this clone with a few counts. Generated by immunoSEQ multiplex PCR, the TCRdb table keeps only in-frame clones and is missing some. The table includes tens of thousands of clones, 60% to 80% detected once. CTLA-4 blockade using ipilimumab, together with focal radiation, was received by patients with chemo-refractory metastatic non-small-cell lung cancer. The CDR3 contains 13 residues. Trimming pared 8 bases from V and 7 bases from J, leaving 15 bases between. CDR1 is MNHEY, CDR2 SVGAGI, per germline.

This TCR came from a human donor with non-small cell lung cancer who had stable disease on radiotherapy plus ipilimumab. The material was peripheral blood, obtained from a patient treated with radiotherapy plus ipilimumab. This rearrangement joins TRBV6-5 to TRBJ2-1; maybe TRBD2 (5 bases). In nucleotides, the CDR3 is TGTGCCAGCCGCCGAAATCAGCGGAATGAGCAGTTCTTC. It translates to CASRRNQRNEQFF.